This T cell receptor (beta chain) was sequenced in a study of blood T cells in healthy people across ages. Study-wide background: About one barcoded TCR beta cDNA was captured per two T cells.

This clonotype has a count of ten or more. PCR was performed a second time for roughly 7 to 12 cycles using a sample-barcoded 5' primer and a J-beta primer mix. MiXCR, run by TCRdb on the 5' RACE reads, gives a single entry per CDR3 protein. In the table there are fewer than 700,000 distinct CDR3 sequences, roughly 41% of which are singletons. The TCR comes from an elderly man in good health. The sample taken for sequencing was blood.

In DNA, the CDR3 is TGCAGTGCTAGCCGGCTAGCGGGGGCAGAGACCCAGTACTTC. This codes for CSASRLAGAETQYF. J is TRBJ2-5 and V is TRBV20-1; 10 bases match TRBD2. Germline CDR1 and CDR2: DFQATT and SNEGSKA (reference sequence). The J segment lost 4 bases and the V segment lost 3 bases, leaving 5 bases of the junction unmatched. This CDR3 is 14 amino acids long.